This TCR beta chain was captured in a study of T cell responses to AZD1222 COVID-19 vaccine. As regards this clone: What it binds is not known.

Notes on the study in general: Clonal diversity was possibly underestimated, and the donors were mostly white British, with more females. When two AZD1222 doses had been given, Spike-specific TCR breadth and depth rose. Repertoire samples came only from after the peak T cell response.

Clones were read by immunoSEQ multiplex PCR, and TCRdb kept only the in-frame ones, dropping some. The table includes 86,000 or so clones, roughly 86% detected once. Germline assignment: CDR1 LNHDA and CDR2 SQIVND (reference sequence). The CDR3 runs to 15 residues. V lost 5 bases and J 7 bases, leaving 18 bases between the germline ends. The V call is TRBV19, the J call TRBJ2-1; tentative D call: TRBD2 (7 bases). This clonotype originated in an adult who received the AZD1222 COVID-19 vaccine. Here the sequenced sample was peripheral blood, taken 28 days after the second AZD1222 dose. The CDR3 region is CASSPRWGGDNEQFF. The CDR3 bases are TGTGCCAGTAGTCCCCGGTGGGGGGGCGATAATGAGCAGTTCTTC.